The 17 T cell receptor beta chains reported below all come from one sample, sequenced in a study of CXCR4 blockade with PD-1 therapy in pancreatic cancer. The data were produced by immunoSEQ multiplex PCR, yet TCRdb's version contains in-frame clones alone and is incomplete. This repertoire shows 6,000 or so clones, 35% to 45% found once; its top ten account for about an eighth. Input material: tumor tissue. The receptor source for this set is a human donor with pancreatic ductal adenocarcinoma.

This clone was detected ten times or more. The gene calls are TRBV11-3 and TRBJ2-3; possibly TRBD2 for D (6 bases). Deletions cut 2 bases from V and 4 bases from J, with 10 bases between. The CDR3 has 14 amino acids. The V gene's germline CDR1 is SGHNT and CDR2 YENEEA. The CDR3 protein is CASSLLLAADTQYF. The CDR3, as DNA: TGTGCCAGCAGCTTATTAYTAGCGGCAGATACGCAGTATTTT.

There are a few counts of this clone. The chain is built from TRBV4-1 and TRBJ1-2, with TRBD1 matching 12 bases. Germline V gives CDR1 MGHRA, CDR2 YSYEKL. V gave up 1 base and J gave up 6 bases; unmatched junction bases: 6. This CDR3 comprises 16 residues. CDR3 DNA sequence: TGCGCCAGCAGCCAAGGGAGAGGGACAGGGGGCCATGGCTACACCTTC. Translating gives CASSQGRGTGGHGYTF.

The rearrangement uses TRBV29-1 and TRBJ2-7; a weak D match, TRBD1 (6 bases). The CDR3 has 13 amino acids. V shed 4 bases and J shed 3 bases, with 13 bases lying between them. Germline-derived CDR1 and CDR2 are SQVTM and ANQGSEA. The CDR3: CSVGMGTHYEQYF. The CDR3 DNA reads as TGCAGCGTTGGTATGGGGACACACTACGAGCAGTACTTC.

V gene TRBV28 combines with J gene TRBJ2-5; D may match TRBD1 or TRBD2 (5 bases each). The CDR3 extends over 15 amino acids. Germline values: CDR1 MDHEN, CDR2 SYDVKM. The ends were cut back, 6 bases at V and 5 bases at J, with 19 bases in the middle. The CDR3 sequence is CASSVHGTAVETQYF. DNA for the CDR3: TGTGCCAGCAGCGTCCACGGGACGGCCGTGGAGACCCAGTACTTC.

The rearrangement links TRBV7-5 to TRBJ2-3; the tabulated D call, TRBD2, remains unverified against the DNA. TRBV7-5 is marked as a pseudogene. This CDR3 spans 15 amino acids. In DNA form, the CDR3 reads TGTGCCAGCAGCTTGCCTAGCGGGAGAACAGATACGCAGTATTTT. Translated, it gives CASSLPSGRTDTQYF.

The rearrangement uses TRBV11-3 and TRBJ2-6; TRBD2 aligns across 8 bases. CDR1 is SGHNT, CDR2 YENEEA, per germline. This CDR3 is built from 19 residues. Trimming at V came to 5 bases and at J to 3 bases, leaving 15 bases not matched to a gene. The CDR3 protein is CASSSPYGRVVFGANVLTF. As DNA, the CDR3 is TGTGCCAGCAGCAGCCCTTACGGGAGGGTTGTTTTTGGGGCCAACGTCCTGACTTTC.

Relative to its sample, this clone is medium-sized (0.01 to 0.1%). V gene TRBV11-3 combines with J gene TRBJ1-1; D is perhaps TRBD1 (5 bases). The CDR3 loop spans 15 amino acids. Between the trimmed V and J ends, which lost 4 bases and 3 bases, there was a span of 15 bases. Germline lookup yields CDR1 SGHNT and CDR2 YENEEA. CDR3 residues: CASSSLGVVDTEAFF. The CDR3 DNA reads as TGTGCCAGCAGCTCACTGGGGGTGGTCGACACTGAAGCTTTCTTT.

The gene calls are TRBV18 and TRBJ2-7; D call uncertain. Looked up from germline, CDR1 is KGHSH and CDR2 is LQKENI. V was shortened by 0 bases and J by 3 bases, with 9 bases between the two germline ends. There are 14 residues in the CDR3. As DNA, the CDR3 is TGTGCCAGCTCACCACCCGCGAAGGACTACGAGCAGTACTTC. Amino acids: CASSPPAKDYEQYF.

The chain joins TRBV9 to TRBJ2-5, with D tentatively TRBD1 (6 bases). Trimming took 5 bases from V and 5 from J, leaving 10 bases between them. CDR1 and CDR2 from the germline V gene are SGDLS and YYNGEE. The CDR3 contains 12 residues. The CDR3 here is CASSADRETQYF. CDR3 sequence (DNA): TGTGCCAGCAGTGCAGACAGGGAGACCCAGTACTTC. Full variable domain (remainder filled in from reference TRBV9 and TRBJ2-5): DSGVTQTPKHLITATGQRVTLRCSPRSGDLSVYWYQQSLDQGLQFLIQYYNGEERAKGNILERFSAQQFPDLHSELNLSSLELGDSALYFCASSADRETQYFGPGTRLLVL.

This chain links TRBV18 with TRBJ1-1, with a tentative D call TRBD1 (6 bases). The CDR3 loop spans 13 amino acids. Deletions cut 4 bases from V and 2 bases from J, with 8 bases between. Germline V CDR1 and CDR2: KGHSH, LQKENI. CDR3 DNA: TGTGCCAGCTCACTACAGGGCAACACTGAAGCTTTCTTT. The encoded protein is CASSLQGNTEAFF.

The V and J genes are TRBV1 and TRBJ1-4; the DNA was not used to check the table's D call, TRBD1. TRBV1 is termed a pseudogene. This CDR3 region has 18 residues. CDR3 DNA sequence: TGCGCCAGCAGCCAAAGCGTATTAGGACACAGGGTTAATGAAAAACTGTTTTTT. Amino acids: CASSQSVLGHRVNEKLFF.

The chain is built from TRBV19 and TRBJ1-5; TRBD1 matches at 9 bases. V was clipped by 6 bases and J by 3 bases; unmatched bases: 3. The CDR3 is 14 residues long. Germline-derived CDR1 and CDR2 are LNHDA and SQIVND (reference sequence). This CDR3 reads CASRGQGANQPQHF. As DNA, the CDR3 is TGTGCCAGTAGGGGACAGGGAGCCAATCAGCCCCAGCATTTT.

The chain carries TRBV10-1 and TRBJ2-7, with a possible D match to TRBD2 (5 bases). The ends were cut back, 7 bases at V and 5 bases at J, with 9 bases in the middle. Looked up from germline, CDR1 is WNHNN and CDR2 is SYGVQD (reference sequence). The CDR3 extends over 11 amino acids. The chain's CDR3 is CASTGKDEQYF. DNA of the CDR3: TGCGCCAGCACGGGGAAGGACGAGCAGTACTTC.

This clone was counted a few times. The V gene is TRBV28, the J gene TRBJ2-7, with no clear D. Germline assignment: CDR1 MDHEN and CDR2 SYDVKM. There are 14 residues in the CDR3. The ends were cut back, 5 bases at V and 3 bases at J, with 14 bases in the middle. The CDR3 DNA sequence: TGTGCCAGCAGTGGACGGGCAGTTTTCTACGAGCAGTACTTC. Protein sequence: CASSGRAVFYEQYF.

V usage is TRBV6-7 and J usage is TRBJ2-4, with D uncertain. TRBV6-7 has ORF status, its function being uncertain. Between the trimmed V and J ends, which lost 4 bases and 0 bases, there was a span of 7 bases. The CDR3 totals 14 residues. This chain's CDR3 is CASSFPAAKNIQYF. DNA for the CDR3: TGTGCCAGCAGTTTCCCCGCAGCCAAAAACATTCAGTACTTC.

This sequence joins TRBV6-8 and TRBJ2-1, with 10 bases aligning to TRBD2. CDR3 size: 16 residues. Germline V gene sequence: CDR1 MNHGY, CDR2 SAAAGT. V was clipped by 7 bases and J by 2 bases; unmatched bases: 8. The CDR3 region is CASKSILAGAYNEQFF. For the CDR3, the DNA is TGTGCCAGCAAATCAATCCTAGCGGGAGCCTACAATGAGCAGTTCTTC.

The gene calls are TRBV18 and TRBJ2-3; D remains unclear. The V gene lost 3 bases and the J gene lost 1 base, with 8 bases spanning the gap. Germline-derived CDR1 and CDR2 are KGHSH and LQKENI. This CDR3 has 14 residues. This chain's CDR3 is CASSPGSGTDTQYF. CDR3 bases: TGTGCCAGCTCACCGGGATCTGGCACAGATACGCAGTATTTT.